The sequence of this T cell receptor beta chain was determined in a study of blood T cells in healthy people across ages. The authors drew about 10 milliliters of peripheral blood from each donor. Every sample gave at least 5.5 micrograms of total RNA when it was extracted. V lost 2 bases to trimming and J lost 0 bases, with 10 bases between them. This CDR3 has 15 amino acids. The germline V gene encodes CDR1 SGHTA and CDR2 FQGTGA. With a J-beta primer mix and a sample-barcoded 5' primer, a second PCR ran 7 to 11 cycles. Every cDNA was tagged by a template-switch adaptor with 12 random nucleotides. TCRdb itself ran the 5' RACE reads through MiXCR, one entry per CDR3 protein. The data show 850,000 to 1,000,000 distinct CDR3 sequences, just over 50% seen once.

The sequenced material came from blood. This TCR was recovered from a woman aged 55-69 years in good health. V and J are TRBV7-3 and TRBJ1-2; possible D gene TRBD1, 5 bases. The CDR3 here is CASSLGAEANYGYTF. CDR3 sequence (DNA): TGTGCCAGCAGCTTAGGGGCAGAGGCTAACTATGGCTACACCTTC.